The source of this TCR beta chain is a study of blood T cell repertoires in COVID-19 (TCRdb year 2020). Turning to the overall study: The collaborator samples originated in the United States, Italy and Spain and spanned the acute and convalescent phases of COVID-19. The material from the prospective study consisted of cDNA or gDNA derived from T cells, B-cell-depleted T cells, or PBMCs. Deeply sampled blood TCRbeta repertoires from subjects exposed to, actively infected with, or recovered from COVID-19 were included in the dataset. The repertoires were released in a freely available public database meant as a resource for research on the immune response to SARS-CoV-2. The samples were drawn from two sources: the first 160 participants of the ongoing ImmuneRACE study, and 1,254 subjects contributed by 6 global collaborators. Sample metadata almost always included a de-identified subject ID, COVID-19 status, age in years and sex. Where available, HLA class I and class II types were obtained from metadata supplied by the sample provider rather than from assay-based typing. Results the study describes overall, beyond this receptor: Clinical and demographic metadata were provided uncurated, with the amount varying by source and participant.

TCRbeta CDR3 regions were amplified from genomic DNA using the immunoSEQ Assay, a bias-controlled multiplex PCR. The paper's processing steps were these. The number of nucleated cells in each sample was estimated by amplification of reference gene primers within the assay. To quantify the absolute abundance of each unique TCRbeta CDR3 rearrangement, sequence reads were collapsed and filtered. Productive Simpson clonality was computed per sample as the square root of Simpson's diversity index over productive rearrangements. TCRdb provides this immuneACCESS table in a form limited to in-frame rearrangements. Some clones are lacking; in checked studies, under half of them reflect an unresolved V gene, and why the rest are absent is not known. V and J calls and clone size are those listed in that table; D and trimming were worked out from the DNA. Across this sample there are some 160,000 clones, with about four fifths seen only once. The ten most abundant clones make up roughly 14% of the sample.

Worth noting for this clone: The clone's antigen remains unknown. No base qualities exist here, and no much larger clone lies one base off it.

Whole blood was collected in K2EDTA tubes by collaborating institutions according to the institutions' own protocols. For TCRbeta analysis, collaborator samples were shipped as frozen whole blood, as isolated PBMCs, or as DNA extracted from either sample type. CDR1 and CDR2 (SGHNT, YYREEE) derive from the germline V gene (reference sequence). Trimming removed 4 bases from V and 10 bases from J, leaving 9 bases between the germline ends. Taken from cysteine to phenylalanine, the CDR3 has 12 residues. CDR3 DNA is the only sequence kept; it has 36 bases, read in frame from the first base. Sequenced input: peripheral blood. The chain links TRBV5-4 with TRBJ1-6, with TRBD1 perhaps the D gene, on 6 matching bases. The TCR sequence derives from an elderly woman with acute or convalescent COVID-19. The DNA sequence is TGTGCCAGCAGCGCGGGGGGCTCACCCCTCCACTTT. This gives the protein CASSAGGSPLHF.